These T cell receptor beta chains were read from a single sample in a study of molecular identifiers for immune sequencing clone quantification. TCRdb analysed the PCR reads with MiXCR anew, one entry per CDR3 protein. The data show nearly 650,000 distinct CDR3 sequences, roughly 27% seen once. Sequencing used naive CD8+ T cells from blood, with Jurkat cell RNA spiked in. These receptors were taken from a human donor in good health. Some libraries in this study had Jurkat cell RNA spiked in. Each CDR3 is given with its conserved first and last residue. A D gene is named only where the DNA matches it firmly. Clone sizes are given selectively: once, few, many, or a class where the clone is expanded.

d_call: NA
clone_size: many
v_call: TRBV6-5
j_call: TRBJ1-1
cdr3_aa: CASSYAGPNTEAFF
cdr3_nt: TGTGCCAGCAGTTACGCCGGGCCTAACACTGAAGCTTTCTTT

d_call: NA
clone_size: NA
v_call: TRBV6-2/TRBV6-3
j_call: TRBJ1-5
cdr3_aa: CASSYSGSYQPQHF
cdr3_nt: TGTGCCAGCAGTTACTCAGGGTCCTATCAGCCCCAGCATTTT

d_call: NA
clone_size: few
v_call: TRBV9
j_call: TRBJ2-1
cdr3_aa: CASSPLSGETYNEQFF
cdr3_nt: TGTGCCAGCAGCCCCCTTTCGGGGGAAACCTACAATGAGCAGTTCTTC

d_call: NA
clone_size: NA
v_call: TRBV7-2
j_call: TRBJ1-2
cdr3_aa: CAGSLPGQPLSYGYTF
cdr3_nt: TGTGCCGGCAGCTTACCCGGACAGCCCTTATCCTATGGCTACACCTTC

d_call: NA
clone_size: NA
v_call: TRBV18
j_call: TRBJ1-5
cdr3_aa: CASSPPGTGHQPQHF
cdr3_nt: TGTGCCAGCTCACCACCGGGAACAGGGCATCAGCCCCAGCATTTT

d_call: TRBD2
clone_size: NA
v_call: TRBV27
j_call: TRBJ2-7
cdr3_aa: CASSPLGTSGSNEQYF
cdr3_nt: TGTGCCAGCAGTCCCCTCGGGACTAGCGGGAGCAACGAGCAGTACTTC

d_call: NA
clone_size: many
v_call: TRBV28
j_call: TRBJ2-5
cdr3_aa: CASTLRLEETQYF
cdr3_nt: TGTGCCAGCACCCTTAGGCTGGAAGAGACCCAGTACTTC

d_call: NA
clone_size: few
v_call: TRBV5-1
j_call: TRBJ2-5
cdr3_aa: CASNIENQETQYF
cdr3_nt: TGCGCCAGCAACATAGAAAACCAAGAGACCCAGTACTTC

d_call: NA
clone_size: few
v_call: TRBV19
j_call: TRBJ2-2
cdr3_aa: CASRKGAGELFF
cdr3_nt: TGTGCCAGTAGGAAGGGCGCCGGGGAGCTGTTTTTT

d_call: NA
clone_size: NA
v_call: TRBV30
j_call: TRBJ1-1
cdr3_aa: CAWRISGMPEAFF
cdr3_nt: TGTGCCTGGAGGATTTCAGGGATGCCTGAAGCTTTCTTT

d_call: TRBD2
clone_size: NA
v_call: TRBV12-3/TRBV12-4
j_call: TRBJ2-1
cdr3_aa: CASSPGLAVDEQFF
cdr3_nt: TGTGCCAGCAGCCCCGGACTAGCAGTGGATGAGCAGTTCTTC

d_call: NA
clone_size: many
v_call: TRBV6-2/TRBV6-3
j_call: TRBJ1-1
cdr3_aa: CASRATVDAFF
cdr3_nt: TGTGCCAGCAGGGCGACAGTAGACGCTTTCTTT

d_call: NA
clone_size: NA
v_call: TRBV11-2
j_call: TRBJ2-1
cdr3_aa: CASSSGLPSGYNEQFF
cdr3_nt: TGTGCCAGCAGCTCGGGACTCCCGAGTGGCTACAATGAGCAGTTCTTC

d_call: NA
clone_size: NA
v_call: TRBV5-6
j_call: TRBJ2-1
cdr3_aa: CASSILTSPYNEQFF
cdr3_nt: TGTGCCAGCAGCATTCTTACATCACCCTACAATGAGCAGTTCTTC

d_call: TRBD2
clone_size: NA
v_call: TRBV4-1
j_call: TRBJ2-7
cdr3_aa: CASSSLNSGKAYEQYF
cdr3_nt: TGCGCCAGCAGCTCCCTCAATAGCGGGAAAGCCTACGAGCAGTACTTC

d_call: NA
clone_size: NA
v_call: TRBV30
j_call: TRBJ2-7
cdr3_aa: CAWSQGSHEQYF
cdr3_nt: TGTGCCTGGAGTCAGGGGTCCCACGAGCAGTACTTC

d_call: NA
clone_size: few
v_call: TRBV2
j_call: TRBJ2-7
cdr3_aa: CASSEDLIAYYEQYF
cdr3_nt: TGTGCCAGCAGTGAAGACTTGATAGCCTACTACGAGCAGTACTTC

d_call: TRBD2
clone_size: NA
v_call: TRBV20-1
j_call: TRBJ2-2
cdr3_aa: CSARDQGLAGSYAGELFF
cdr3_nt: TGCAGTGCTAGAGATCAGGGACTAGCGGGATCCTACGCCGGGGAGCTGTTTTTT

d_call: NA
clone_size: many
v_call: TRBV30
j_call: TRBJ2-7
cdr3_aa: CAWNSGYEQYF
cdr3_nt: TGTGCCTGGAACAGCGGCTACGAGCAGTACTTC

d_call: TRBD1
clone_size: NA
v_call: TRBV27
j_call: TRBJ2-7
cdr3_aa: CASSLFGDSSYEQYF
cdr3_nt: TGTGCCAGCAGTTTATTTGGGGACAGCTCCTACGAGCAGTACTTC

d_call: TRBD1
clone_size: few
v_call: TRBV7-9
j_call: TRBJ2-1
cdr3_aa: CASSLRTGTVYNEQFF
cdr3_nt: TGTGCCAGCAGCTTAAGAACCGGGACAGTCTACAATGAGCAGTTCTTC

d_call: NA
clone_size: few
v_call: TRBV6-2/TRBV6-3
j_call: TRBJ2-7
cdr3_aa: CASSYTRGGSYEQYF
cdr3_nt: TGTGCCAGCAGTTACACAAGAGGAGGGTCCTACGAGCAGTACTTC

d_call: NA
clone_size: few
v_call: TRBV20-1
j_call: TRBJ1-2
cdr3_aa: CSARIDYGYTF
cdr3_nt: TGCAGTGCTAGAATCGACTATGGCTACACCTTC

d_call: NA
clone_size: few
v_call: TRBV2
j_call: TRBJ2-7
cdr3_aa: CASSEETPPLREQYF
cdr3_nt: TGTGCCAGCAGTGAAGAGACACCCCCGCTACGCGAGCAGTACTTC

d_call: NA
clone_size: many
v_call: TRBV6-5
j_call: TRBJ1-1
cdr3_aa: CASSYEPYQGNTEAFF
cdr3_nt: TGTGCCAGCAGTTACGAACCTTATCAGGGGAACACTGAAGCTTTCTTT

d_call: NA
clone_size: NA
v_call: TRBV7-2
j_call: TRBJ2-1
cdr3_aa: CASNPDSPIYNEQFF
cdr3_nt: TGTGCCAGCAACCCGGACAGCCCGATTTACAATGAGCAGTTCTTC

d_call: TRBD2
clone_size: NA
v_call: TRBV5-4
j_call: TRBJ2-1
cdr3_aa: CASRHLAGGPNEQFF
cdr3_nt: TGTGCCAGCAGACATCTAGCGGGAGGGCCCAATGAGCAGTTCTTC

d_call: NA
clone_size: many
v_call: TRBV6-6
j_call: TRBJ2-5
cdr3_aa: CASSYSMGTRQETQYF
cdr3_nt: TGTGCCAGCAGTTACTCCATGGGGACACGCCAAGAGACCCAGTACTTC

d_call: NA
clone_size: many
v_call: TRBV14
j_call: TRBJ2-7
cdr3_aa: CASSHFGGPAYEQYF
cdr3_nt: TGTGCCAGCAGCCATTTTGGTGGCCCAGCCTACGAGCAGTACTTC

d_call: TRBD2
clone_size: few
v_call: TRBV3-1
j_call: TRBJ2-3
cdr3_aa: CASSHGLGEISDTQYF
cdr3_nt: TGTGCCAGCAGCCATGGACTAGGCGAGATCTCAGATACGCAGTATTTT

d_call: NA
clone_size: few
v_call: TRBV5-1
j_call: TRBJ2-7
cdr3_aa: CASRGGYVYEQYF
cdr3_nt: TGCGCCAGCCGAGGAGGATACGTCTACGAGCAGTACTTC

d_call: NA
clone_size: few
v_call: TRBV6-1
j_call: TRBJ1-2
cdr3_aa: CASSEVRGNYGYTF
cdr3_nt: TGTGCCAGCAGTGAAGTAAGGGGGAACTATGGCTACACCTTC

d_call: NA
clone_size: NA
v_call: TRBV10-3
j_call: TRBJ2-7
cdr3_aa: CAISGDRSSYEQYF
cdr3_nt: TGTGCCATCAGTGGAGACAGGAGCTCCTACGAGCAGTACTTC

d_call: TRBD2
clone_size: NA
v_call: TRBV3-1
j_call: TRBJ2-1
cdr3_aa: CASSQEFSTSGGGEQFF
cdr3_nt: TGTGCCAGCAGCCAAGAATTTTCAACTAGCGGGGGGGGTGAGCAGTTCTTC

d_call: TRBD1
clone_size: many
v_call: TRBV6-5
j_call: TRBJ1-5
cdr3_aa: CASRDTGDSNQPQHF
cdr3_nt: TGTGCCAGCAGGGACACAGGGGATAGCAATCAGCCCCAGCATTTT

d_call: NA
clone_size: few
v_call: TRBV2
j_call: TRBJ1-2
cdr3_aa: CASSERVIGYGYTF
cdr3_nt: TGTGCCAGCAGTGAACGGGTTATTGGGTATGGCTACACCTTC

d_call: TRBD1
clone_size: many
v_call: TRBV6-5
j_call: TRBJ2-7
cdr3_aa: CASRGQGARYEQYF
cdr3_nt: TGTGCCAGCAGGGGACAGGGGGCGCGGTACGAGCAGTACTTC

d_call: NA
clone_size: NA
v_call: TRBV20-1
j_call: TRBJ2-5
cdr3_aa: CSARDDYRGGGQETQYF
cdr3_nt: TGCAGTGCTAGAGATGATTATAGGGGGGGAGGGCAAGAGACCCAGTACTTC

d_call: TRBD1
clone_size: NA
v_call: TRBV5-6
j_call: TRBJ2-7
cdr3_aa: CASRRDRDSYEQYF
cdr3_nt: TGTGCCAGCAGGCGGGACAGGGACTCCTACGAGCAGTACTTC

d_call: TRBD2
clone_size: many
v_call: TRBV9
j_call: TRBJ2-1
cdr3_aa: CASSDSGSSYNEQFF
cdr3_nt: TGTGCCAGCAGCGATAGCGGGAGCTCCTACAATGAGCAGTTCTTC

d_call: TRBD1
clone_size: NA
v_call: TRBV30
j_call: TRBJ2-3
cdr3_aa: CALSGTGISTDTQYF
cdr3_nt: TGTGCCTTAAGTGGGACAGGGATTAGCACAGATACGCAGTATTTT

d_call: NA
clone_size: NA
v_call: TRBV20-1
j_call: TRBJ1-1
cdr3_aa: CSARERAAYTEAFF
cdr3_nt: TGCAGTGCTAGAGAACGGGCGGCCTACACTGAAGCTTTCTTT

d_call: NA
clone_size: NA
v_call: TRBV7-9
j_call: TRBJ2-1
cdr3_aa: CASSLVLLEQFF
cdr3_nt: TGTGCCAGCAGCTTAGTCCTGCTTGAGCAGTTCTTC

d_call: NA
clone_size: NA
v_call: TRBV7-9
j_call: TRBJ2-2
cdr3_aa: CASLGNGGELLF
cdr3_nt: TGTGCCAGCCTTGGCAATGGCGGGGAGCTGTTGTTT

d_call: NA
clone_size: NA
v_call: TRBV12-3/TRBV12-4
j_call: TRBJ2-2
cdr3_aa: CASRPGQGSGELVF
cdr3_nt: TGTGCCAGCAGACCCGGACAGGGCAGCGGGGAGCTGGTTTTT

d_call: NA
clone_size: NA
v_call: TRBV6-5
j_call: TRBJ2-2
cdr3_aa: CASSYLGGSRGTGELFF
cdr3_nt: TGTGCCAGCAGTTACTTGGGTGGAAGCCGCGGGACCGGGGAGCTGTTTTTT